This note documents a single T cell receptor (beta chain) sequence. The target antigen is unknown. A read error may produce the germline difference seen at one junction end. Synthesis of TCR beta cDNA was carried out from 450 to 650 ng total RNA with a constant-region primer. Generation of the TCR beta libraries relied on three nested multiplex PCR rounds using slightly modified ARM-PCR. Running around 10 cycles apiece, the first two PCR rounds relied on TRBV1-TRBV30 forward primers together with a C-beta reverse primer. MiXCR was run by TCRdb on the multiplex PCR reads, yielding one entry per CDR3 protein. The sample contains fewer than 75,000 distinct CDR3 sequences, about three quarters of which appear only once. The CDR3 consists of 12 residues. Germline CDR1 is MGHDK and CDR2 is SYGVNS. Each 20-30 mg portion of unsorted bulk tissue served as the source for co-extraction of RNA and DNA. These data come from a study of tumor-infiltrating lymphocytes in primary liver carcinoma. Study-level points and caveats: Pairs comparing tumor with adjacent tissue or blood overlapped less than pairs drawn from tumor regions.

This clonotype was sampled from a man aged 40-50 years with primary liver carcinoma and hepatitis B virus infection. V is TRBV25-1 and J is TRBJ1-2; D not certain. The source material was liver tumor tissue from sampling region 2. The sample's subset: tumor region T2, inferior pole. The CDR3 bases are TGTACCAGCAGTGACCACAATTATGGCTACACCTTC. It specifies CTSSDHNYGYTF.